The T cell receptor (beta chain) described here comes from a study of cytotoxic CD8 clonotypes in ibrutinib-treated CLL. Study-level results: Clonality grew at ibrutinib response; at progression, it decreased back toward baseline.

TCRdb's copy holds only in-frame clones and misses some; the assay was immunoSEQ multiplex PCR. The table has around 24,000 clones, less than 80% seen once. The CDR3 is made up of 15 amino acids. Trimming left V 4 bases short and J 6 bases short, with 22 bases between. Germline assignment: CDR1 SQVTM and CDR2 ANQGSEA. As to this clone: Its antigen is still unknown.

This chain links TRBV29-1 with TRBJ2-7; the D gene is possibly TRBD2 (6 bases). This receptor was obtained from a human donor with chronic lymphocytic leukemia. The sample here was PBMCs, taken before ibrutinib treatment. The CDR3 loop reads CSVAVHLRRDIEQYF. Here the CDR3 DNA reads TGCAGCGTTGCTGTCCATCTCCGGAGGGATATCGAGCAGTACTTC.